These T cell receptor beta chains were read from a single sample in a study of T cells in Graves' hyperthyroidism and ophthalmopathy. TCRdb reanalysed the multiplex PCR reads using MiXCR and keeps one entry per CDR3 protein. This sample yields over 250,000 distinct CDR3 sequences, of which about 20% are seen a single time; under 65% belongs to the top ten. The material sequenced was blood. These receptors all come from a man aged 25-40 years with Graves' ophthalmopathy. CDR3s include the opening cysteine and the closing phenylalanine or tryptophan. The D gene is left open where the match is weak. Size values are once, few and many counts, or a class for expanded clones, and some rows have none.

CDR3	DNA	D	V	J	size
CASSPITGGAMDEQYF	TGTGCCAGCAGCCCCATTACAGGGGGCGCAATGGACGAGCAGTACTTC	TRBD1	TRBV3-1	TRBJ2-7	many
CASRRGDYEQYF	TGCGCCAGCAGGAGGGGGGACTACGAGCAGTACTTC	NA	TRBV5-1	TRBJ2-7	NA
CASSIFGQPQHF	TGTGCCAGTAGTATATTTGGTCAGCCCCAGCATTTT	NA	TRBV19	TRBJ1-5	NA
CASRPGLAGESWEQYF	TGCGCCAGCAGACCGGGACTAGCGGGAGAATCGTGGGAGCAGTACTTC	TRBD2	TRBV5-1	TRBJ2-7	many
CSASEVTNTEAFF	TGCAGTGCTAGCGAGGTTACGAACACTGAAGCTTTCTTT	NA	TRBV20-1	TRBJ1-1	many
CASTEGQGVTEAFF	TGTGCCAGCACCGAAGGACAGGGGGTTACTGAAGCTTTCTTT	TRBD1	TRBV6-1	TRBJ1-1	few
CSVDADRNEQFF	TGCAGCGTCGACGCGGACAGAAATGAGCAGTTCTTC	NA	TRBV29-1	TRBJ2-1	NA
CSARVSGRAWYEQYF	TGCAGTGCTAGAGTTAGCGGGAGGGCCTGGTACGAGCAGTACTTC	TRBD2	TRBV20-1	TRBJ2-7	NA
CASSYSIRGYTDTQYF	TGTGCCAGCAGTTACTCGATTAGGGGCTACACAGATACGCAGTATTTT	NA	TRBV6-2/TRBV6-3	TRBJ2-3	few
CASQWGPATDTQYF	TGTGCCAGCCAGTGGGGCCCAGCGACAGATACGCAGTATTTT	NA	TRBV2	TRBJ2-3	NA
CASSSRQGDYEQYF	TGTGCCAGCTCATCTCGACAGGGGGACTACGAGCAGTACTTC	TRBD1	TRBV18	TRBJ2-7	many
CATSRDSTREDDEQYF	TGTGCCACCAGCAGAGATTCAACCAGGGAGGACGACGAGCAGTACTTC	NA	TRBV15	TRBJ2-7	NA
CAWRSSSHEQYF	TGTGCCTGGAGGTCCTCAAGCCACGAGCAGTACTTC	NA	TRBV30	TRBJ2-7	NA
CASSVPGTPNEQFF	TGTGCCAGCAGTGTCCCCGGGACTCCCAATGAGCAGTTCTTC	NA	TRBV6-2/TRBV6-3	TRBJ2-1	few
CASSTTQPKGVPYNEQFF	TGTGCCAGCAGCACTACTCAACCTAAGGGGGTTCCCTACAATGAGCAGTTCTTC	NA	TRBV28	TRBJ2-1	many
CASSHPRGFDRSPLHF	TGTGCCAGCAGTCATCCCCGGGGGTTCGACCGTTCACCCCTCCACTTT	NA	TRBV3-1	TRBJ1-6	many
CASSLGDQPQHF	TGTGCCAGCAGCTTGGGTGATCAGCCCCAGCATTTT	NA	TRBV7-9	TRBJ1-5	many
CASSSSSSGGFQETQYF	TGTGCCAGCAGCTCCTCTTCTTCGGGAGGCTTTCAAGAGACCCAGTACTTC	TRBD2	TRBV11-3	TRBJ2-5	few
CAWRGTGGREQYF	TGTGCCTGGCGAGGGACAGGGGGCCGCGAGCAGTACTTC	TRBD1	TRBV30	TRBJ2-7	few
CATSDLHRNYGYTF	TGTGCCACCAGTGATTTGCACAGGAACTATGGCTACACCTTC	NA	TRBV24-1	TRBJ1-2	few
CASSKGQFAYGYTF	TGTGCCAGCAGCAAGGGTCAGTTCGCCTATGGCTACACCTTC	NA	TRBV7-2	TRBJ1-2	NA
CASSLVGTSGSSYNEQFF	TGTGCCAGCAGCTTAGTGGGGACTAGCGGGAGTTCCTACAATGAGCAGTTCTTC	TRBD2	TRBV7-8	TRBJ2-1	NA
CAIAPGRNYGYTF	TGTGCCATCGCCCCGGGACGGAACTATGGCTACACCTTC	NA	TRBV27	TRBJ1-2	many
CAIRGVHGELFF	TGTGCCATCAGAGGGGTTCACGGGGAGCTGTTTTTT	NA	TRBV10-3	TRBJ2-2	few
CASSRGLGGEAFF	TGTGCCAGCAGCCGTGGATTGGGCGGTGAAGCTTTCTTT	NA	TRBV5-6	TRBJ1-1	NA
CSARDSGRDTGELFF	TGCAGTGCTAGAGATTCCGGCAGGGATACCGGGGAGCTGTTTTTT	NA	TRBV20-1	TRBJ2-2	NA
CASSLSSGRWDEQYF	TGTGCCAGCAGCTTATCTAGCGGGAGATGGGACGAGCAGTACTTC	TRBD2	TRBV9	TRBJ2-7	few
CSARVVGRPNTEAFF	TGCAGTGCTAGGGTCGTAGGCAGGCCGAACACTGAAGCTTTCTTT	NA	TRBV20-1	TRBJ1-1	many
CASSFTGGEHEKLFF	TGTGCCAGCAGCTTTACAGGGGGGGAGCATGAAAAACTGTTTTTT	TRBD1	TRBV11-3	TRBJ1-4	NA
CSGGSGRNTDTQYF	TGCAGTGGCGGTAGCGGGAGGAACACAGATACGCAGTATTTT	TRBD2	TRBV20-1	TRBJ2-3	many
CASSTSGQGATNEKLFF	TGTGCCAGTAGTACCTCGGGACAGGGCGCAACTAATGAAAAACTGTTTTTT	TRBD1	TRBV19	TRBJ1-4	few
CASSLGTMPTDTQYF	TGTGCCAGCAGCCTGGGGACAATGCCCACAGATACGCAGTATTTT	NA	TRBV9	TRBJ2-3	many
CASRRDRLGQPQHF	TGTGCCAGTAGACGTGACAGGTTGGGCCAGCCCCAGCATTTT	NA	TRBV19	TRBJ1-5	NA
CASIKRTGYGTEAFF	TGTGCCAGCATCAAAAGGACGGGGTATGGGACTGAAGCTTTCTTT	NA	TRBV28	TRBJ1-1	NA
CSARLTRDRVYNEQFF	TGCAGTGCTAGACTAACCCGGGACAGGGTCTACAATGAGCAGTTCTTC	TRBD1	TRBV20-1	TRBJ2-1	NA
CTSSVGGSDEQFF	TGTACCAGCAGCGTAGGAGGGAGTGATGAGCAGTTCTTC	NA	TRBV9	TRBJ2-1	NA
CATSSPDSSNQPQHF	TGTGCCACCAGTTCGCCTGACAGTAGCAATCAGCCCCAGCATTTT	NA	TRBV24-1	TRBJ1-5	NA
CASSLRGDRVTDTQYF	TGTGCCAGCAGCTTGCGCGGGGACAGGGTAACAGATACGCAGTATTTT	TRBD1	TRBV11-2	TRBJ2-3	NA
CASSQGQGWNQPQHF	TGTGCCAGCAGCCAAGGACAGGGGTGGAATCAGCCCCAGCATTTT	TRBD1	TRBV28	TRBJ1-5	few
CASSLNPGLAGGGNTGELFF	TGTGCCAGCAGCTTAAACCCGGGACTAGCGGGAGGGGGCAACACCGGGGAGCTGTTTTTT	TRBD2	TRBV7-3	TRBJ2-2	few